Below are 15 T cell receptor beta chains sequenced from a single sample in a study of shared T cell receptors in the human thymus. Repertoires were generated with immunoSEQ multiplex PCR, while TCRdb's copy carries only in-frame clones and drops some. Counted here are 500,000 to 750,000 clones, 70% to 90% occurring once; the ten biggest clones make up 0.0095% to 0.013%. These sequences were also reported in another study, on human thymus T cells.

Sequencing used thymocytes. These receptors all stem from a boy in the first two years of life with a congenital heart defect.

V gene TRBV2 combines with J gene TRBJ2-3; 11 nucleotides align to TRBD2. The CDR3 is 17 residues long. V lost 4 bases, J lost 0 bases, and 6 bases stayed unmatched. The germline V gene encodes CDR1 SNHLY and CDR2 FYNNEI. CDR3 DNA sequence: TGTGCCAGCAGTGTGCACCGGACTAGCGGGAGCACAGATACGCAGTATTTT. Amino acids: CASSVHRTSGSTDTQYF.

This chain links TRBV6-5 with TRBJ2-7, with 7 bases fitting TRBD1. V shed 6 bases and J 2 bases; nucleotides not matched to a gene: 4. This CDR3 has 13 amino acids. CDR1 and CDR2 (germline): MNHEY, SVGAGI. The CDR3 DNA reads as TGTGCCAGCAGCACGGGGACAGCCTACGAGCAGTACTTC. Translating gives CASSTGTAYEQYF.

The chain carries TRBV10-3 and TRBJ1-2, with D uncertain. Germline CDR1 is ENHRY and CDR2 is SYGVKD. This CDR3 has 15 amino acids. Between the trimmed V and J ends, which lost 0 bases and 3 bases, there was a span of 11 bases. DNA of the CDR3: TGTGCCATCAGTGAGTCGCGGGTTTGGGACTATGGCTACACCTTC. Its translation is CAISESRVWDYGYTF.

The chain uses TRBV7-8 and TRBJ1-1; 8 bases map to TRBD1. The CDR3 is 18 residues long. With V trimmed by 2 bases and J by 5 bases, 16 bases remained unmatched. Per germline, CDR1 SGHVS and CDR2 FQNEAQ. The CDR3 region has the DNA TGTGCCAGCAGCTTACGTAGGACAGGGAATGAGAGCCAGACTGAAGCTTTCTTT. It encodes CASSLRRTGNESQTEAFF.

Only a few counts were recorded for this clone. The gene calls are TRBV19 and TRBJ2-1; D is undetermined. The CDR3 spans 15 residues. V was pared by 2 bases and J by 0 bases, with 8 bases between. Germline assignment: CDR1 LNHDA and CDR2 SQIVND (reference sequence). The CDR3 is CASSIFPSSYNEQFF. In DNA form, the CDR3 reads TGTGCCAGTAGTATATTCCCGAGCTCCTACAATGAGCAGTTCTTC.

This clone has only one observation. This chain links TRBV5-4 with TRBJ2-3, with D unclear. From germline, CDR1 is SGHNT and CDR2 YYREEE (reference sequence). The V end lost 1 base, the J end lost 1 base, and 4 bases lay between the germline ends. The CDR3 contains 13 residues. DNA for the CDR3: TGTGCCAGCAGCTTGCGGGGCACAGATACGCAGTATTTT. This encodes CASSLRGTDTQYF.

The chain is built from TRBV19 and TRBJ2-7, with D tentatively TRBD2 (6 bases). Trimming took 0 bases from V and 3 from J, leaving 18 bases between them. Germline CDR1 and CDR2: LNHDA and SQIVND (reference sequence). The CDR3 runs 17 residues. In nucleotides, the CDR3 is TGTGCCAGTAGTATAGATCTCCGGGACTGCAGACACTACGAGCAGTACTTC. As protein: CASSIDLRDCRHYEQYF.

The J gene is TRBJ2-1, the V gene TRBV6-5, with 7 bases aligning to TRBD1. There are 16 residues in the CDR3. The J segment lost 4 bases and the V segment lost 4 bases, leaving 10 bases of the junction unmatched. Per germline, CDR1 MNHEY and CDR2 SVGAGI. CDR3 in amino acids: CASSSSIPGQYNEQFF. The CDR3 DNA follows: TGTGCCAGCAGTTCCTCCATTCCGGGACAGTACAATGAGCAGTTCTTC.

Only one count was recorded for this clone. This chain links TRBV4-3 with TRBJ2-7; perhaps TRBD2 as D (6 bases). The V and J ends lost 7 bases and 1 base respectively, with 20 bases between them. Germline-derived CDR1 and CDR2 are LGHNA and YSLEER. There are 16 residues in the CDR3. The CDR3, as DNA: TGCGCCAGCACCCTCGGCGGGACCATCGTGTCCTACGAGCAGTACTTC. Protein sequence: CASTLGGTIVSYEQYF.

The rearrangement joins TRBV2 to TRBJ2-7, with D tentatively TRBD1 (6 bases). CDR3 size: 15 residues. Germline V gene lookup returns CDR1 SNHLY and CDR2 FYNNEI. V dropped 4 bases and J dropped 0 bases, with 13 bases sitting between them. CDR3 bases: TGTGCCAGCAGTGTAAGAGGGGGTAGCTCCTACGAGCAGTACTTC. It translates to CASSVRGGSSYEQYF.

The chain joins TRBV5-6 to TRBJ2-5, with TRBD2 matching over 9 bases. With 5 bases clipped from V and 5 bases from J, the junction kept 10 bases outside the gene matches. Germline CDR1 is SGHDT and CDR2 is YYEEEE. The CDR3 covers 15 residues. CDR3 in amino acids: CASRLAGAAGETQYF. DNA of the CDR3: TGTGCCAGCAGGTTAGCGGGAGCCGCCGGGGAGACCCAGTACTTC.

The CDR3 DNA follows: TGTGCCAGCAGCACGACGGGGACAGGGTGGTACCAAGAGACCCAGTACTTC. Amino acids: CASSTTGTGWYQETQYF. The gene calls are TRBV27 and TRBJ2-5, with 9 bases aligning to TRBD1. The length of the CDR3 is 17 residues. Germline V gives CDR1 MNHEY, CDR2 SMNVEV (reference sequence). Trimming took 6 bases from V and 0 from J; bases not matched to a gene: 11.

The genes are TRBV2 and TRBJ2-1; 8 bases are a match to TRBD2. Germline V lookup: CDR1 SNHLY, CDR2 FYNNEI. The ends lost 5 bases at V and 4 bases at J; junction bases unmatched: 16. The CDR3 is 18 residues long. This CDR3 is CASSPGRGADLSYNEQFF. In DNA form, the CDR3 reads TGTGCCAGCAGTCCCGGGAGGGGGGCGGACCTATCGTACAATGAGCAGTTCTTC.

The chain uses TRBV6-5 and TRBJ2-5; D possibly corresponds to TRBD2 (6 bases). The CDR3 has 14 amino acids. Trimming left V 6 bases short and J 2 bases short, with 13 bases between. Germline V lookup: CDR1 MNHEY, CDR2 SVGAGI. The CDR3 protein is CASSPRDLQETQYF. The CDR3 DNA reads TGTGCCAGCAGCCCCAGGGACTTGCAAGAGACCCAGTACTTC.

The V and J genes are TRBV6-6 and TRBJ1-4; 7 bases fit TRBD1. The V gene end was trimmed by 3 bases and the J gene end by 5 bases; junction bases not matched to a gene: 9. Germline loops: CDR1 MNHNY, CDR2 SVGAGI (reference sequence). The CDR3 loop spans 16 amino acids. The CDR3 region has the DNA TGTGCCAGCAGTTATGTGGAAGGGACAGTAAATGAAAAACTGTTTTTT. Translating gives CASSYVEGTVNEKLFF.